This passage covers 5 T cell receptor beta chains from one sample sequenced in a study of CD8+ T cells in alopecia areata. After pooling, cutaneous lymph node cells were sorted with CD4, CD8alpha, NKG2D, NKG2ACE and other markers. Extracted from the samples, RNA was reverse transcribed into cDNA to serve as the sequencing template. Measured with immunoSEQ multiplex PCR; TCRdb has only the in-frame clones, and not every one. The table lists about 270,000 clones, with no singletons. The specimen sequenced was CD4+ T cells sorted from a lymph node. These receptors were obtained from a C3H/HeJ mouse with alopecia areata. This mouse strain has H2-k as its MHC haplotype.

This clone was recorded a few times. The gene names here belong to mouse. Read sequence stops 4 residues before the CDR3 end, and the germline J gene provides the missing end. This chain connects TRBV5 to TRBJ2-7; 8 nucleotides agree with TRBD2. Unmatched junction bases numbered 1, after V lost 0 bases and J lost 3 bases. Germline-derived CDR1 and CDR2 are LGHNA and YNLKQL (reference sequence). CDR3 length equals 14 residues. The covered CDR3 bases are TGTGCCAGCAGCCAAGATGGGGGGGTCTAT. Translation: CASSQDGGVY. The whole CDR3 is CASSQDGGVYEQYF.

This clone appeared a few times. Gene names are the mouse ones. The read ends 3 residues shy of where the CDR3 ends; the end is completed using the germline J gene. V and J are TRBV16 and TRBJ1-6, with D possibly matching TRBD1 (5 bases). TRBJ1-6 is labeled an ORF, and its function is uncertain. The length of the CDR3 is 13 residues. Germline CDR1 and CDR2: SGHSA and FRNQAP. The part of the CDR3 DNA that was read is TGTGCAAGCAGCCCTCAACTGGGGGGAGGC. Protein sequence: CASSPQLGGG. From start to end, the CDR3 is CASSPQLGGGLYF.

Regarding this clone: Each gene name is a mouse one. The CDR3 reads CASSLPGGAYEQYF. The sequenced part of the CDR3 DNA is TGTGCCAGCAGTCTTCCTGGGGGGGCTTAT. The chain joins TRBV19 to TRBJ2-7, with 10 positions matching TRBD2. The CDR3 goes on 4 residues after the read ends, and that part is filled in from the germline J gene. CDR1 and CDR2 (germline): FNHDT, SITEND (reference sequence). The CDR3 sequence is 14 residues long.

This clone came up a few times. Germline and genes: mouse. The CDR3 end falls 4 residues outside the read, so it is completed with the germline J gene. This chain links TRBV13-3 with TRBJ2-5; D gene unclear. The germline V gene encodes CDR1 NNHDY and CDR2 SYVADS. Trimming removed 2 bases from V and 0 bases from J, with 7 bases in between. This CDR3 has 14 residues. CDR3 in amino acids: CASSDWINQDTQYF. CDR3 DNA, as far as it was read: TGTGCCAGCAGTGACTGGATTAACCAAGAC.

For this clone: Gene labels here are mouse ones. The DNA read from the CDR3 is TGTGCCAGCAGTGATGCTCTGGGGGGGTTCTATGCT. It yields the protein CASSDALGGFYA. The complete CDR3 sequence is CASSDALGGFYAEQFF. This chain joins TRBV13-1 and TRBJ2-1; 9 nucleotides agree with TRBD2. The read ends 4 residues shy of where the CDR3 ends; the end is completed using the germline J gene. V lost 0 bases and J lost 3; bases outside the gene matches: 4. Germline V lookup: CDR1 NSHNY, CDR2 SYGAGN. The CDR3 sequence is 16 residues long.